These 29 T cell receptor beta chains originate from one sample sequenced in a study of CD8 T cells in Susac syndrome (dated by TCRdb to 2018 to 2020). The library was prepared using the immunoSEQ multiplex PCR assay. RNA was extracted with the RNeasy kit and roughly 0.45 to 1 ug was reverse transcribed using random hexamers. TCRdb reprocessed the public reads (quality trimming at Q25 with fastp, clone calling with MiXCR) and kept in-frame beta chains. One record per CDR3 amino acid sequence lists the most common genes and DNA. This sample holds over 150,000 distinct CDR3 sequences; approximately 93% were observed only once. The top ten clonotypes cover approximately 0.09% of the sample. Sequencing used CD4+ T cells from PBMCs. The origin of the receptors is a human donor with multiple sclerosis.

The rearrangement uses TRBV2 and TRBJ1-2; D is perhaps TRBD1 (5 bases). The CDR3 consists of 13 residues. From germline, CDR1 is SNHLY and CDR2 FYNNEI. V dropped 4 bases and J dropped 4 bases, with 10 bases sitting between them. CDR3 amino acids: CASSGGEGYGYTF. DNA for the CDR3: TGTGCCAGCAGTGGGGGGGAGGGCTATGGCTACACCTTC.

V is TRBV25-1 and J is TRBJ2-7; D might be TRBD1 (5 bases). The germline V gene encodes CDR1 MGHDK and CDR2 SYGVNS. The CDR3 runs to 15 residues. V lost 4 bases and J 0 bases, leaving 13 bases between the germline ends. CDR3 residues: CASSGPGLHSYEQYF. CDR3 nucleotide sequence: TGTGCCAGCAGTGGCCCAGGGTTGCACTCCTACGAGCAGTACTTC.

This sequence joins TRBV29-1 and TRBJ2-4; no clear D gene. This CDR3 contains 14 residues. V was pared by 5 bases and J by 3 bases, with 14 bases between. Germline CDR1 and CDR2: SQVTM and ANQGSEA. In DNA form, the CDR3 reads TGCAGCGTTTTGGTTGGCGGAAGCAAAAACATTCAGTACTTC. Translating it yields CSVLVGGSKNIQYF.

The chain employs TRBV12-3 or TRBV12-4 and TRBJ2-3; D gene uncertain. This CDR3 is built from 12 residues. V was cut by 5 bases and J by 4 bases, with 7 bases left in between. CDR3: CASSPLADTQYF. CDR3 nucleotide sequence: TGTGCCAGCAGTCCCCTAGCAGATACGCAGTATTTT.

This clonotype has just a few counts. The chain uses TRBV15 and TRBJ2-1, with a tentative D call TRBD2 (6 bases). The V gene's germline CDR1 is LNHNV and CDR2 YYDKDF (reference sequence). V shed 0 bases and J shed 1 base, with 10 bases lying between them. This CDR3 region has 16 residues. The CDR3 region has the DNA TGTGCCACCAGCAGAGATCCTGGGGGGTCCTACAATGAGCAGTTCTTC. Amino acid sequence: CATSRDPGGSYNEQFF.

The chain links TRBV20-1 to TRBJ1-5; D not certain. The germline V gene encodes CDR1 DFQATT and CDR2 SNEGSKA (reference sequence). The CDR3 loop spans 14 amino acids. Trimming shortened V by 3 bases and J by 7 bases, and 16 bases separated the two germline ends. The DNA of the CDR3 is TGCAGTGCTAGGTCGGGTGTCGATTCGCAGCCCCAGCATTTT. Protein sequence: CSARSGVDSQPQHF.

V and J are TRBV30 and TRBJ1-2; no definite D call. Per germline, CDR1 GTSNPN and CDR2 SVGIG (reference sequence). The CDR3 consists of 16 residues. V lost 0 bases and J 0 bases, leaving 14 bases between the germline ends. For the CDR3, the DNA is TGTGCCTGGAGTGTACCGGGTGGAGGGCCTAACTATGGCTACACCTTC. This encodes CAWSVPGGGPNYGYTF.

The chain carries TRBV4-1 and TRBJ2-3; 9 bases agree with TRBD1. V was pared by 1 base and J by 0 bases, with 8 bases of the junction left unmatched. Germline CDR1 is MGHRA and CDR2 is YSYEKL. This CDR3 has 18 residues. CDR3 sequence reads: CASSQGDGTGTSTDTQYF. CDR3 nucleotides: TGCGCCAGCAGCCAAGGAGACGGGACAGGGACGAGCACAGATACGCAGTATTTT.

The chain's CDR3 is CATSDSAGTSGGEQYF. The DNA for the CDR3 is TGTGCCACCAGTGATTCTGCCGGGACTAGCGGGGGAGAGCAGTACTTC. The rearrangement links TRBV24-1 to TRBJ2-7; 14 nucleotides match TRBD2. J was trimmed by 7 bases and V by 2 bases; bases with no gene match: 6. This CDR3 is built from 16 residues. In germline, CDR1 is KGHDR, CDR2 SFDVKD.

The chain is built from TRBV9 and TRBJ1-2, with TRBD1 as a possible D gene (5 bases). The CDR3 has 17 amino acids. Germline CDR1 is SGDLS and CDR2 is YYNGEE. Trimming cost V 4 bases and J 4 bases, with 23 bases left between them. The CDR3 DNA is TGTGCCAGCAGCCTTGGGCAGGGCGCCGGATTGGGCTATGGCTACACCTTC. This gives the protein CASSLGQGAGLGYGYTF.

The chain combines TRBV28 with TRBJ1-5; D unresolved. This CDR3 is built from 13 residues. CDR1 and CDR2 from the germline V gene are MDHEN and SYDVKM. V lost 5 bases and J lost 6, with 11 bases in between. CDR3: CASSGIRSQPQHF. As DNA, the CDR3 is TGTGCCAGCAGTGGGATTAGAAGTCAGCCCCAGCATTTT.

The V and J genes are TRBV20-1 and TRBJ2-7, with 7 bases aligning to TRBD1. V shed 5 bases, J shed 4 bases, and the junction held 8 bases outside the gene matches. The CDR3 spans 13 residues. Germline values: CDR1 DFQATT, CDR2 SNEGSKA (reference sequence). As DNA, the CDR3 is TGCAGTGCTTCCCGGGACAGCAGTTACGAGCAGTACTTC. Residues: CSASRDSSYEQYF.

The rearrangement uses TRBV20-1 and TRBJ1-2, with D unresolved. CDR3 length: 12 residues. Trimming pared 3 bases from V and 8 bases from J, leaving 13 bases between. From germline, CDR1 is DFQATT and CDR2 SNEGSKA (reference sequence). The CDR3 sequence: CSARWPVGGYTF. The DNA for the CDR3 is TGCAGTGCTAGGTGGCCCGTGGGGGGCTACACCTTC.

The rearrangement uses TRBV20-1 and TRBJ2-3, with unresolved D. The germline V and J ends were trimmed by 0 bases and 2 bases, with 18 bases remaining between them. In germline, CDR1 is DFQATT, CDR2 SNEGSKA (reference sequence). This CDR3 is built from 17 residues. The CDR3 nucleotides are TGCAGTGCTAGAGATGGTCCCCGACGGTCCATCACAGATACGCAGTATTTT. It codes for CSARDGPRRSITDTQYF.

CDR3 nucleotides: TGTGCCAGCAACGGTGGGGGCCAAGAGACCCAGTACTTC. It specifies CASNGGGQETQYF. V and J are TRBV9 and TRBJ2-5, with D perhaps being TRBD1 or TRBD2 (5 bases each). V lost 6 bases and J lost 1, with 10 bases in between. This CDR3 contains 13 residues. Germline CDR1 reads SGDLS; CDR2 reads YYNGEE.

The V and J genes are TRBV9 and TRBJ2-7; 10 bases agree with TRBD1. Germline values: CDR1 SGDLS, CDR2 YYNGEE. This CDR3 contains 15 residues. V lost 2 bases to trimming and J lost 6 bases; unmatched junction nucleotides: 8. The CDR3 loop is CASSVAGTGEREQYF. CDR3 DNA sequence: TGTGCCAGCAGCGTCGCCGGGACAGGGGAGCGCGAGCAGTACTTC.

CDR3 coding DNA: TGTGCCAGCAGCCTTCTTTTAGGGACACTCTACGAGCAGTACTTC. Its protein product is CASSLLLGTLYEQYF. The genes are TRBV7-2 and TRBJ2-7, with D possibly TRBD1 on 6 matching bases. V lost 5 bases and J 3 bases, leaving 17 bases between the germline ends. CDR3 length: 15 amino acids. The germline V gene encodes CDR1 SGHTA and CDR2 FQGNSA.

The chain is built from TRBV20-1 and TRBJ1-5; possible D gene TRBD1, 5 bases. The CDR3 contains 14 residues. From germline, CDR1 is DFQATT and CDR2 SNEGSKA (reference sequence). This CDR3 reads CSAGRLGGNQPQHF. CDR3 DNA sequence: TGCAGCGCCGGTAGGCTGGGGGGCAATCAGCCCCAGCATTTT.

Points on this clonotype: The junction and the germline gene differ at one end; a read error may be behind it. The rearrangement links TRBV5-1 to TRBJ2-1, with D maybe TRBD1 (6 bases). The CDR3 contains 16 residues. Germline CDR1 is SGHRS and CDR2 is YFSETQ. The CDR3: CASSLAGTRPYSEQFF. CDR3 in DNA: TGCGCCAGCAGCTTGGCCGGGACAAGGCCCTACAGTGAGCAGTTCTTC.

The chain carries TRBV2 and TRBJ2-7; 9 nucleotides line up with TRBD1. CDR3 length equals 15 residues. V shed 6 bases and J 5 bases; nucleotides not matched to a gene: 11. Germline V gene sequence: CDR1 SNHLY, CDR2 FYNNEI. The CDR3 loop is CASRSYRDRADEQYF. The CDR3 region has the DNA TGTGCCAGCAGATCCTACCGGGACAGGGCGGACGAGCAGTACTTC. Based on the CDR3 plus reference TRBV2 and TRBJ2-7, the full variable domain is EPEVTQTPSHQVTQMGQEVILRCVPISNHLYFYWYRQILGQKVEFLVSFYNNEISEKSEIFDDQFSVERPDGSNFTLKIRSTKLEDSAMYFCASRSYRDRADEQYFGPGTRLTVT.

V gene TRBV24-1 combines with J gene TRBJ1-4; unclear D gene. The CDR3 is 13 amino acids. Germline loops: CDR1 KGHDR, CDR2 SFDVKD. V was trimmed by 2 bases and J by 7 bases, leaving 7 bases between them. The CDR3 protein is CATSDSVTEKLFF. CDR3 bases: TGTGCCACCAGTGATTCAGTGACTGAAAAACTGTTTTTT.

The chain is built from TRBV13 and TRBJ2-1; 7 nucleotides line up with TRBD2. Trimming at V came to 3 bases and at J to 9 bases, leaving 8 bases not matched to a gene. Germline V gene sequence: CDR1 PRHDT, CDR2 FYEKMQ (reference sequence). This CDR3 has 14 amino acids. Here the CDR3 reads CASSLGGRGAEQFF. The CDR3 coding sequence is TGTGCCAGCAGCTTGGGAGGGAGAGGGGCTGAGCAGTTCTTC.

The chain has TRBV11-2 and TRBJ2-5; D is uncertain. This CDR3 contains 15 residues. The V end lost 3 bases, the J end lost 1 base, and 12 bases lay between the germline ends. CDR1 is SGHAT and CDR2 is FQNNGV in the germline V gene. CDR3 region: CASSLLPWVQETQYF. CDR3 in DNA: TGTGCCAGCAGCTTGTTGCCCTGGGTCCAAGAGACCCAGTACTTC.

This rearrangement joins TRBV29-1 to TRBJ2-1; D is tentatively TRBD1 or TRBD2 (5 bases each). Germline V gene lookup returns CDR1 SQVTM and CDR2 ANQGSEA. V lost 8 bases and J 4 bases, leaving 12 bases between the germline ends. This CDR3 has 12 amino acids. This CDR3 is CSNRDGYNEQFF. The DNA for the CDR3 is TGCAGCAACCGGGACGGTTACAATGAGCAGTTCTTC.

The chain recombines TRBV2 with TRBJ2-3; 7 nucleotides match TRBD1. This CDR3 comprises 14 residues. Germline V gene lookup returns CDR1 SNHLY and CDR2 FYNNEI. Trimming at V came to 6 bases and at J to 4 bases, leaving 7 bases not matched to a gene. The CDR3 protein is CASRVLQGADTQYF. The CDR3 nucleotides read TGTGCCAGCAGGGTTTTGCAGGGGGCAGATACGCAGTATTTT.

The CDR3 sequence is CASSPREGVEAFF. In DNA form, the CDR3 reads TGTGCCAGCAGTCCCAGGGAAGGGGTTGAAGCTTTCTTT. The chain recombines TRBV12-3 or TRBV12-4 with TRBJ1-1; TRBD1 might be the D (5 bases). V was clipped by 5 bases and J by 7 bases, with 14 bases between them. The CDR3 has 13 residues.

The chain has TRBV6-5 and TRBJ2-3; 7 nucleotides agree with TRBD1. This CDR3 contains 15 residues. In germline, CDR1 is MNHEY, CDR2 SVGAGI. Losses at the gene ends were 7 bases for V and 2 bases for J; bases not matched to a gene: 9. The chain's CDR3 is CASNIQGTSTDTQYF. DNA for the CDR3: TGTGCCAGCAATATACAGGGGACCTCCACAGATACGCAGTATTTT.

The chain is built from TRBV13 and TRBJ2-7, with 8 bases lining up with TRBD2. This CDR3 region has 14 residues. J gave up 5 bases and V 5 bases, and 8 bases lay outside the gene matches. From germline, CDR1 is PRHDT and CDR2 FYEKMQ (reference sequence). The CDR3 sequence is CASSAQGLGHEQYF. The CDR3, as DNA: TGTGCCAGCAGCGCGCAGGGACTAGGTCACGAGCAGTACTTC.

The chain uses TRBV30 and TRBJ2-3, with 12 bases identical to TRBD2. The CDR3 totals 16 residues. The junction had 11 bases not matched to a gene; V was cut back by 8 bases and J by 2 bases. Germline V lookup: CDR1 GTSNPN, CDR2 SVGIG (reference sequence). CDR3 sequence: CAGPSTSGGYTDTQYF. In DNA, the CDR3 is TGTGCCGGCCCATCAACTAGCGGGGGGTACACAGATACGCAGTATTTT.